This T cell receptor (beta chain) was obtained from a study of T cell responses to AZD1222 COVID-19 vaccine. Study-wide points: The donors showed a predominance of white British ancestry and of females, with possible underestimation of clonal diversity. Unmutated variant regions are reportedly targeted by nearly half of spike-specific TCRs.

Germline CDR1 SNHLY, CDR2 FYNNEI. With 7 bases removed from V and 4 bases from J, the gap between germline ends came to 14 bases. CDR3 length: 14 amino acids. Sequencing was performed with immunoSEQ multiplex PCR; in TCRdb, only in-frame clones are kept and a portion is missing. The profile covers 95,000 to 150,000 clones, with approximately 85% appearing a single time and roughly 6.2% taken by the ten largest. Note on this clone: The antigen remains undetermined.

The V gene is TRBV2, the J gene TRBJ1-3; tentative D call: TRBD1 (6 bases). This TCR derives from an adult in good health. This sample comprised peripheral blood, obtained on day 0 of AZD1222 vaccination. This chain's CDR3 is CASISPRGGNTIYF. The CDR3 DNA is TGTGCCAGCATAAGCCCCAGGGGCGGAAACACCATATATTTT.